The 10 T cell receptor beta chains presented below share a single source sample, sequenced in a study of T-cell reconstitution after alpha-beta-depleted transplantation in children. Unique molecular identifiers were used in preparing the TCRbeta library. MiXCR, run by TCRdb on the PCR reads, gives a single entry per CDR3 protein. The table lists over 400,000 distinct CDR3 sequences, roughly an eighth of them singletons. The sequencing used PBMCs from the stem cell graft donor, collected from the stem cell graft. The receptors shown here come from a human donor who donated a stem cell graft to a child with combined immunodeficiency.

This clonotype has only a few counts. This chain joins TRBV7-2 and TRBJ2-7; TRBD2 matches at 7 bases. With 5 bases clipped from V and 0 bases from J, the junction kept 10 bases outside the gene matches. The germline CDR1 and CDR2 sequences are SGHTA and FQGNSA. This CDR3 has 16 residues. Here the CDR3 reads CASSQESGVSSYEQYF. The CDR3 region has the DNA TGTGCCAGCAGCCAAGAGAGCGGGGTGAGCTCCTACGAGCAGTACTTC.

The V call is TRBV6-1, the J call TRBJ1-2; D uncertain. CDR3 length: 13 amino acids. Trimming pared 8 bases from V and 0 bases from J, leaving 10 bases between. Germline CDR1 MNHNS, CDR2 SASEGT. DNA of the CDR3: TGTGCCAGCGCCCCCACAGCTAACTATGGCTACACCTTC. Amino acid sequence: CASAPTANYGYTF.

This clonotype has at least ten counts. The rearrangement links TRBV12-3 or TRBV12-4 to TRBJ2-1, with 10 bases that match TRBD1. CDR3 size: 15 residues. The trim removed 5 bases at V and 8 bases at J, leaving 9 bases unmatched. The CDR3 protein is CASSARQGAIDEQFF. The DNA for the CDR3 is TGTGCCAGCAGTGCCCGACAGGGGGCAATCGATGAGCAGTTCTTC.

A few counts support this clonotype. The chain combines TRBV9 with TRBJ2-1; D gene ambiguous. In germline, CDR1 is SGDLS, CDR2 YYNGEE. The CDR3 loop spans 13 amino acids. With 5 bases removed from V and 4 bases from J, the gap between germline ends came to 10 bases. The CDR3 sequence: CASRGSYYNEQFF. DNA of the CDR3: TGTGCCAGCAGGGGAAGCTATTACAATGAGCAGTTCTTC. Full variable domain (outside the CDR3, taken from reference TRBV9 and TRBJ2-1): DSGVTQTPKHLITATGQRVTLRCSPRSGDLSVYWYQQSLDQGLQFLIQYYNGEERAKGNILERFSAQQFPDLHSELNLSSLELGDSALYFCASRGSYYNEQFFGPGTRLTVL.

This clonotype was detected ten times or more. DNA of the CDR3: TGTGCCAGCGTTTCGGCGGGAGTCCGTCATGAGCAGTTCTTC. Its protein is CASVSAGVRHEQFF. The V gene is TRBV27, the J gene TRBJ2-1, with 7 bases matching TRBD2. J gave up 8 bases and V 8 bases, and 12 bases lay outside the gene matches. Per germline, CDR1 MNHEY and CDR2 SMNVEV (reference sequence). The CDR3 has 14 residues.

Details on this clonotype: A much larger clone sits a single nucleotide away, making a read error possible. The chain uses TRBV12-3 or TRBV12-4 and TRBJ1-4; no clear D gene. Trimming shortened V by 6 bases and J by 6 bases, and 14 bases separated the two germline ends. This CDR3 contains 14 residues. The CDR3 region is CASSFQWVDEKLFF. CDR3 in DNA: TGTGCCAGCAGCTTTCAGTGGGTAGATGAAAAACTGTTTTTT.

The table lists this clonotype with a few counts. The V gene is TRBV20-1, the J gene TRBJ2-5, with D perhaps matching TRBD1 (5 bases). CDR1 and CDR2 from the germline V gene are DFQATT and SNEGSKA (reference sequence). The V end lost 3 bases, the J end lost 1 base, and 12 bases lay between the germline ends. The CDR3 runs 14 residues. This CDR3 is CSASIRVFQETQYF. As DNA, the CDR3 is TGCAGTGCTAGTATCAGGGTCTTCCAAGAGACCCAGTACTTC.

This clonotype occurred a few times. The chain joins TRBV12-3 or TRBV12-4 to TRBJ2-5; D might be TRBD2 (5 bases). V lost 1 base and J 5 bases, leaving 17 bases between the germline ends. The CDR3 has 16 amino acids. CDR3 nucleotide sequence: TGTGCCAGCAGTTTAGGAACGGCCGGGGTTCAGGAGACCCAGTACTTC. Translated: CASSLGTAGVQETQYF.

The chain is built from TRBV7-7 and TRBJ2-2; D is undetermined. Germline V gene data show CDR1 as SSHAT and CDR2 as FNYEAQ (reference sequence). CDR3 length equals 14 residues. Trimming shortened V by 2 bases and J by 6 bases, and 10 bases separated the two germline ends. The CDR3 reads CASSLFGVPGELFF. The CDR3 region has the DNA TGTGCCAGCAGCTTATTTGGTGTTCCCGGGGAGCTGTTTTTT.

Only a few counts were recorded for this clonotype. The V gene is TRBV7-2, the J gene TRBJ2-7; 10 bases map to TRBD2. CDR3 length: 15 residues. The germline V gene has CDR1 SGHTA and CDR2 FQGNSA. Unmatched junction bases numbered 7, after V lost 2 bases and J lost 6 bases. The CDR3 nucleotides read TGTGCCAGCAGCTTACACCTAGCGGGAGCAGGCGAGCAGTACTTC. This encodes CASSLHLAGAGEQYF. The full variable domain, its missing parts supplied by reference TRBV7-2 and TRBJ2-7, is GAGVSQSPSNKVTEKGKDVELRCDPISGHTALYWYRQSLGQGLEFLIYFQGNSAPDKSGLPSDRFSAERTGGSVSTLTIQRTQQEDSAVYLCASSLHLAGAGEQYFGPGTRLTVT.